Listed here are 21 T cell receptor beta chains from one sample, sequenced in a study of post-analysis software for immune sequencing data. Study-wide findings and caveats: Roughly five TRBV segments were significantly more frequent in patients than in controls. TRBV5-6, TRBV5-1 and TRBV20-1 were among these segments.

The authors incorporated unique molecular identifiers into the TCR beta cDNA libraries. TCRdb independently ran MiXCR on the PCR reads; one entry per CDR3 protein. There are some 890,000 distinct CDR3 sequences in the sample; under 70% occur only once, and approximately 4.5% lies in the top ten. The antigens of these receptors remain unknown. The specimen sequenced was blood. These receptor sequences come from a girl aged 5-17 years with multiple sclerosis.

The genes are TRBV10-3 and TRBJ1-1; D gene uncertain. Trimming took 7 bases from V and 9 from J, leaving 15 bases between them. The CDR3 has 12 amino acids. The germline V gene encodes CDR1 ENHRY and CDR2 SYGVKD. This CDR3 is CAITQAPRKAFF. In nucleotides, the CDR3 is TGTGCCATCACGCAGGCCCCGAGGAAAGCTTTCTTT.

This chain uses TRBV5-1 with TRBJ2-1; tentatively, D is TRBD2 (6 bases). Trimming removed 4 bases at V and 4 bases at J, with 12 bases between. The germline V gene encodes CDR1 SGHRS and CDR2 YFSETQ. The CDR3 contains 14 residues. The CDR3 protein is CASSLSGDYNEQFF. Here the CDR3 DNA reads TGCGCCAGCAGCCTTAGCGGCGATTACAATGAGCAGTTCTTC.

The chain joins TRBV11-2 to TRBJ2-7, with D uncertain. Trimming stripped 3 bases from V and 4 bases from J, with 10 bases between. Germline V gene data show CDR1 as SGHAT and CDR2 as FQNNGV. The CDR3 is made up of 13 amino acids. The CDR3 sequence: CASSFLDRYEQYF. Written as DNA, the CDR3 is TGTGCCAGCAGCTTCCTAGATCGGTACGAGCAGTACTTC.

V usage is TRBV12-3 or TRBV12-4 and J usage is TRBJ2-1, with a possible D match to TRBD1 (5 bases). The CDR3 is 14 residues long. Trimming shortened V by 1 base and J by 9 bases, and 13 bases separated the two germline ends. The CDR3 sequence is CASSLDPSRGEQFF. The CDR3 bases are TGTGCCAGCAGTTTAGACCCCTCTAGGGGTGAGCAGTTCTTC.

The chain uses TRBV6-1 and TRBJ2-3; D tentatively fits TRBD1 or TRBD2 (5 bases each). CDR1 MNHNS and CDR2 SASEGT come from the germline V gene. Trimming pared 5 bases from V and 6 bases from J, leaving 21 bases between. The CDR3 covers 16 residues. The CDR3 DNA follows: TGTGCCAGCAGTTTACCGCCGGGTCCGGGGACGGATACGCAGTATTTT. Translating it yields CASSLPPGPGTDTQYF.

J is TRBJ1-2 and V is TRBV29-1; the match to TRBD1 covers 9 bases. The CDR3 extends over 13 amino acids. V shed 7 bases and J 7 bases; nucleotides not matched to a gene: 10. Germline values: CDR1 SQVTM, CDR2 ANQGSEA. The CDR3 DNA reads as TGCAGCGCCACTTTTACAGGGGGCGCTGGCTACACCTTC. This encodes CSATFTGGAGYTF.

The V and J genes are TRBV20-1 and TRBJ1-2, with a weak D call TRBD1 (5 bases). CDR1 is DFQATT, CDR2 SNEGSKA, per germline (reference sequence). With 1 base removed from V and 4 bases from J, the gap between germline ends came to 10 bases. There are 13 residues in the CDR3. The CDR3 is CSARASGLYGYTF. CDR3 nucleotides: TGCAGTGCTAGAGCTTCAGGGCTCTATGGCTACACCTTC.

The chain uses TRBV7-9 and TRBJ2-3; the match to TRBD2 covers 8 bases. CDR3 length: 13 residues. Trimming cost V 11 bases and J 3 bases; bases outside gene matches: 7. In germline, CDR1 is SEHNR, CDR2 FQNEAQ (reference sequence). The DNA of the CDR3 is TGTGCCGGCACCCCGGGGGGGACAGATACGCAGTATTTT. This translates into CAGTPGGTDTQYF.

The rearrangement uses TRBV6-6 and TRBJ2-5; no clear D. V was clipped by 6 bases and J by 1 base, with 9 bases between them. The length of the CDR3 is 13 residues. The germline V gene encodes CDR1 MNHNY and CDR2 SVGAGI (reference sequence). This CDR3 is CASRSRSQETQYF. CDR3 DNA sequence: TGTGCCAGCAGAAGCAGGAGCCAAGAGACCCAGTACTTC.

V gene TRBV7-9 combines with J gene TRBJ1-1; perhaps TRBD1 as D (5 bases). The germline CDR1 and CDR2 sequences are SEHNR and FQNEAQ (reference sequence). This CDR3 comprises 15 residues. Between the trimmed V and J ends, which lost 6 bases and 1 base, there was a span of 15 bases. The CDR3 loop is CASRDAGRQNTEAFF. The CDR3 DNA reads as TGTGCCAGCAGGGACGCGGGACGCCAGAACACTGAAGCTTTCTTT.

This clonotype was seen a few times. CDR3 amino acids: CASSLAASGTDYEQYF. Written as DNA, the CDR3 is TGTGCCAGCAGCTTAGCGGCTAGCGGGACCGACTACGAGCAGTACTTC. V gene TRBV7-9 combines with J gene TRBJ2-7; TRBD2 matches 9 bases. Unmatched junction bases numbered 6, after V lost 0 bases and J lost 3 bases. The CDR3 has 16 amino acids. Germline CDR1 SEHNR, CDR2 FQNEAQ (reference sequence).

V gene TRBV27 combines with J gene TRBJ2-1, with no clear D. The germline gives CDR1 MNHEY, CDR2 SMNVEV (reference sequence). The V end was cut by 5 bases, the J end by 6 bases, with 17 bases between. The CDR3 spans 15 residues. This CDR3 reads CASSKSRTRVNEQFF. CDR3 DNA sequence: TGTGCCAGCAGTAAGAGCCGAACTCGAGTCAATGAGCAGTTCTTC.

The V gene is TRBV29-1, the J gene TRBJ2-1; D ambiguous. CDR1 SQVTM and CDR2 ANQGSEA come from the germline V gene. The CDR3 loop spans 13 amino acids. V shed 6 bases and J shed 5 bases, with 14 bases lying between them. CDR3 in amino acids: CSVGLSGNNEQFF. The DNA for the CDR3 is TGCAGCGTAGGCTTGTCTGGCAACAATGAGCAGTTCTTC.

In DNA, the CDR3 is TGCGCCAGCTGGGCGCCGGGGGCAGATACGCAGTATTTT. Its protein is CASWAPGADTQYF. This chain uses TRBV4-1 with TRBJ2-3; a weak D match, TRBD2 (6 bases). The germline V and J ends were trimmed by 8 bases and 4 bases, with 13 bases remaining between them. From germline, CDR1 is MGHRA and CDR2 YSYEKL. The CDR3 loop spans 13 amino acids.

V gene TRBV12-3 or TRBV12-4 combines with J gene TRBJ2-2; D not certain. The CDR3 covers 12 residues. V shed 7 bases and J shed 7 bases, with 10 bases lying between them. The chain's CDR3 is CASTISSGELFF. CDR3 DNA sequence: TGTGCCAGCACCATCAGTAGCGGGGAGCTGTTTTTT.

This clonotype was recorded a few times. J is TRBJ2-5 and V is TRBV18; 8 nucleotides agree with TRBD1. CDR3 size: 14 residues. Germline V CDR1 and CDR2: KGHSH, LQKENI. V lost 5 bases to trimming and J lost 2 bases; unmatched junction nucleotides: 4. The chain's CDR3 is CASSRTGIQETQYF. CDR3 DNA: TGTGCCAGCTCAAGGACAGGGATACAAGAGACCCAGTACTTC. The variable domain in full, with the rest retrieved from reference TRBV18 and TRBJ2-5, is NAGVMQNPRHLVRRRGQEARLRCSPMKGHSHVYWYRQLPEEGLKFMVYLQKENIIDESGMPKERFSAEFPKEGPSILRIQQVVRGDSAAYFCASSRTGIQETQYFGPGTRLLVL.

This clonotype came up a few times. The chain has TRBV4-1 and TRBJ2-7; D ambiguous. The V end was cut by 2 bases, the J end by 5 bases, with 7 bases between. Germline CDR1 reads MGHRA; CDR2 reads YSYEKL. The CDR3 runs 12 residues. CDR3 residues: CASSQFYDEQYF. The CDR3 DNA reads TGCGCCAGCAGCCAATTCTACGACGAGCAGTACTTC.

V gene TRBV5-1 combines with J gene TRBJ1-5; weak D call: TRBD1 (5 bases). This CDR3 has 13 amino acids. V was cut by 9 bases and J by 0 bases, with 10 bases left in between. Germline V gene sequence: CDR1 SGHRS, CDR2 YFSETQ. CDR3 in DNA: TGCGCCACCCCACAGGATAGCAATCAGCCCCAGCATTTT. Its translation: CATPQDSNQPQHF.

As for this clonotype: The junction departs from germline at one end; a sequencing error may be responsible. The chain is built from TRBV7-9 and TRBJ2-4; D tentatively reads TRBD1 or TRBD2 (5 bases each). The J call may be wrong; the DNA end is better matched by TRBJ2-7. The CDR3 covers 14 residues. Germline V gives CDR1 SEHNR, CDR2 FQNEAQ (reference sequence). CDR3 sequence: CASSQRGGGYEQYF. Here the CDR3 DNA reads TGTGCTAGCAGCCAAAGGGGTGGGGGATACGAGCAGTACTTC.

A word on this clonotype: Relative to the germline gene, one junction end is altered; a read error may explain this. J is TRBJ2-3 and V is TRBV20-1, with 11 nucleotides matching TRBD2. The CDR3 has 17 amino acids. Germline V gives CDR1 DFQATT, CDR2 SNEGSKA (reference sequence). CDR3 DNA: TGCAGTGCTAGACTTCTAGCGGGAGGTCCTGGCACGGATACGCAGTATTTT. Translating gives CSARLLAGGPGTDTQYF.

Only a few counts were recorded for this clonotype. CDR3 residues: CASSRSGRMETQYF. CDR3 DNA: TGTGCCAGCAGCCGTAGCGGGAGAATGGAGACCCAGTACTTC. V and J are TRBV3-1 and TRBJ2-7, with 9 bases fitting TRBD2. With the DNA end fitting TRBJ2-5 better, the J assignment may be wrong. Germline V gene lookup returns CDR1 LGHDT and CDR2 YNNKEL (reference sequence). CDR3 length equals 14 residues.